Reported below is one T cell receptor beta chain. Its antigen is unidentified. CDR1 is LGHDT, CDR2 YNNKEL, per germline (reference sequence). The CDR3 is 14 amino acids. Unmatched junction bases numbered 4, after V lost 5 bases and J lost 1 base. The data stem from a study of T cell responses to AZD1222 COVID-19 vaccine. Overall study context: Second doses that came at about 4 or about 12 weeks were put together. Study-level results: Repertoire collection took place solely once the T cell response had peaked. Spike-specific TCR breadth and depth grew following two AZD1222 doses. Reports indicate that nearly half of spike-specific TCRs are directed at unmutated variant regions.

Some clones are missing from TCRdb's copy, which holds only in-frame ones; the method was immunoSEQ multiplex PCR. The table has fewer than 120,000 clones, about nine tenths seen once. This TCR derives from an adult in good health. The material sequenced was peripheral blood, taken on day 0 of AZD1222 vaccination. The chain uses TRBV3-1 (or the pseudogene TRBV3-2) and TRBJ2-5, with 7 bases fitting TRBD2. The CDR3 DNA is TGTGCCAGCAGCACGCGCGGGGGCCAAGAGACCCAGTACTTC. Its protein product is CASSTRGGQETQYF.